This T cell receptor (beta chain) was captured by sequencing in a study of molecular identifiers for immune sequencing clone quantification. Study-level findings and limits: Clones with over 20 RNA copies captured over 97% of effector molecules but under 1% of naive ones. Barcode-sharing identical TCR molecules could underestimate highly expanded clone sizes.

This clonotype was seen more than once but under ten times. Its specificity is unknown. The CDR3 has 17 amino acids. Germline lookup yields CDR1 LGHNA and CDR2 YSLEER. J was trimmed by 4 bases and V by 0 bases; bases with no gene match: 4. Previously described methods and listed TCR primers produced bulk TCR libraries. TCRdb passed the PCR reads through MiXCR, listing each CDR3 protein once. The data hold tens of thousands of distinct CDR3 sequences, with 20% to 25% observed a single time. This clonotype was sampled from a human donor in good health. Some libraries in this study had Jurkat cell RNA spiked in. V gene TRBV4-3 combines with J gene TRBJ2-1, with 12 positions matching TRBD2. Sequenced input: naive CD8+ T cells from blood, with Jurkat cell RNA spiked in. Noted subset: FACS-sorted CD8+CD4-CCR7+CD45RA+ naive T cells. The CDR3 region is CASSQDRTSGIYNEQFF. The CDR3 DNA is TGCGCCAGCAGCCAAGATAGGACTAGCGGGATATACAATGAGCAGTTCTTC.